This T cell receptor beta chain came from a study of cytomegalovirus exposure and HLA in healthy donors. General study results and limits: There were reportedly fewer N-insertions in an Asian-associated ancestry cluster than the approximately 640-donor mean, in a later analysis. Earlier analysis found most TCR beta V segments productive about 87% or about 30% of the time. Immune exposure information available was restricted to CMV serostatus. Cytomegalovirus-associated TCR beta chains were listed, numbering 150 to 200.

Losses at the gene ends were 3 bases for V and 6 bases for J; bases not matched to a gene: 2. The CDR3 spans 12 residues. In germline, CDR1 is SGHDT, CDR2 YYEEEE. Note on this clone: Its antigen is as yet unknown.

It was with 60 Vbeta and 13 Jbeta primers that the PCR ran. Only in-frame clones appear in the TCRdb table, and some are missing; sequencing was by immunoSEQ multiplex PCR. The sample yields approximately 150,000 clones, around 90% seen once. This rearrangement joins TRBV5-6 to TRBJ1-2; 7 bases agree with TRBD1. The TCR was taken from a middle-aged woman in good health and CMV-seronegative. The specimen was PBMCs. The CDR3 sequence is CASSWTGNGYTF. In DNA, the CDR3 is TGTGCCAGCAGCTGGACAGGAAATGGCTACACCTTC.